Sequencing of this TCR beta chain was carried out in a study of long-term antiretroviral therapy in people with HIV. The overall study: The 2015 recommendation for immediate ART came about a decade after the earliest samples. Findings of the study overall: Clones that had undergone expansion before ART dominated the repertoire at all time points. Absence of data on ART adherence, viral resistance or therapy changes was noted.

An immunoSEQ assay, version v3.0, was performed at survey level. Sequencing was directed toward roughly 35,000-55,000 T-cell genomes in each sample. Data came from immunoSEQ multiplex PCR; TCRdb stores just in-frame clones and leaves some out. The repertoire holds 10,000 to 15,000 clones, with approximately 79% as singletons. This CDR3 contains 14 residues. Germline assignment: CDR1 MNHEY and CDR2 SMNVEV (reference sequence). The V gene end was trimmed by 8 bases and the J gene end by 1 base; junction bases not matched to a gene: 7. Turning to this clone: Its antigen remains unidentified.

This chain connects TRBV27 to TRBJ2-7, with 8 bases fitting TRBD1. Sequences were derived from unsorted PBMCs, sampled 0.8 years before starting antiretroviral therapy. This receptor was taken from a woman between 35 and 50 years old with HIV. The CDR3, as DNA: TGTGCCAGCGCCCGGGACAGGAGTTCCTACGAGCAGTACTTC. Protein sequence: CASARDRSSYEQYF.